This TCR beta chain derives from a study of control samples from healthy donors and cancer patients. Here immunoSEQ multiplex PCR was the method, and the copy in TCRdb shows in-frame clones only, minus some. The table lists tens of thousands of clones, around 93% of them singletons. This CDR3 is 15 amino acids long. The germline gives CDR1 SGHAT, CDR2 FQNNGV. The V and J ends lost 0 bases and 5 bases, in that order; junction bases with no gene match: 4. This clone appeared once. The clonotype comes from a woman between 35 and 50 years old with head and neck cancer. This chain links TRBV11-2 with TRBJ2-7; 10 bases are shared with TRBD2. Sequencing was carried out using PBMCs. CDR3 in DNA: TGTGCCAGCAGCTTAGATCCTAGCGGGGGCAACGAGCAGTACTTC. This encodes CASSLDPSGGNEQYF.